This TCR beta chain was documented in a study of T cells in Graves' hyperthyroidism and ophthalmopathy. About the study: Peripheral blood was secured at the point of initial diagnosis, before any treatment. The study, taken as a whole, reports: Ophthalmopathy was predicted by the model a median of roughly 6.6 months ahead of onset. Most clonotypes expanded in thyroid above 0.001 were likewise present in blood.

TCR beta CDR3 region amplification was performed from RNA transcripts. An initial round of RT-PCR targeting the TCR CDR3 relied on the HTBI primer set. TCRdb passed the multiplex PCR reads through MiXCR, listing each CDR3 protein once. The table includes 340,000 or so distinct CDR3 sequences, 18% detected once. CDR1 and CDR2 from the germline V gene are DFQATT and SNEGSKA (reference sequence). V was pared by 3 bases and J by 3 bases, with 7 bases of the junction left unmatched. The CDR3 covers 14 residues. This clonotype was seen repeatedly, ten times or more. Its cognate antigen is unknown. The clonotype originates from a woman between 45 and 65 years old with Graves' hyperthyroidism. Material for sequencing was blood. The chain combines TRBV20-1 with TRBJ2-7; 8 bases line up with TRBD2. CDR3 residues: CSARGLEGDYEQYV. The CDR3 region has the DNA TGCAGTGCTAGGGGACTAGAGGGTGACTACGAGCAGTACGTC.